This is a list of T cell receptor beta chains from one sample in a study of tumor-infiltrating lymphocytes in primary liver carcinoma. A single record per CDR3 protein comes from TCRdb applying MiXCR to the multiplex PCR reads. The sample has 330,000 or so distinct CDR3 sequences; 65% are singletons. The sample consisted of peripheral blood. These receptors came from a middle-aged man with primary liver carcinoma and hepatitis B virus infection. Both conserved end residues are part of each CDR3. The D gene is left open where the match is weak. Clone size is given for some rows only: seen once, a few or many times, or a class if the clone is expanded.

abundance: NA; d_gene: NA; v_gene: TRBV6-5; j_gene: TRBJ1-2; CDR3aa: CASSYPGGHGYIF; CDR3nt: TGTGCCAGCAGTTACCCTGGGGGACATGGCTACATCTTC
abundance: many; d_gene: TRBD2; v_gene: TRBV6-5; j_gene: TRBJ2-7; CDR3aa: CASSYTGLAGYEQYF; CDR3nt: TGTGCCAGCAGTTACACCGGACTAGCGGGGTACGAGCAGTACTTC
abundance: NA; d_gene: NA; v_gene: TRBV6-1; j_gene: TRBJ2-1; CDR3aa: CTSSVGSSAIYNEQFF; CDR3nt: TGTACCAGCAGTGTAGGTAGCTCTGCGATTTACAATGAGCAGTTCTTC
abundance: once; d_gene: TRBD1; v_gene: TRBV6-1; j_gene: TRBJ2-7; CDR3aa: CVSSGRGQGSYEQYF; CDR3nt: TGTGTCAGCAGTGGCAGGGGGCAAGGCTCCTACGAGCAGTACTTC
abundance: NA; d_gene: NA; v_gene: TRBV29-1; j_gene: TRBJ2-3; CDR3aa: CTPRGVGTDTQYF; CDR3nt: TGCACCCCCCGGGGCGTTGGCACAGATACGCAGTATTTT
abundance: NA; d_gene: NA; v_gene: TRBV24-1; j_gene: TRBJ2-1; CDR3aa: CATSDPTLTGSNEQFF; CDR3nt: TGTGCCACCAGTGACCCTACCCTCACAGGGTCCAATGAGCAGTTCTTC
abundance: NA; d_gene: NA; v_gene: TRBV19; j_gene: TRBJ1-2; CDR3aa: CASRGQTPYGYTF; CDR3nt: TGTGCCAGTAGAGGACAAACCCCCTATGGCTACACCTTC
abundance: once; d_gene: NA; v_gene: TRBV5-1; j_gene: TRBJ2-7; CDR3aa: CASNSGVHEQYF; CDR3nt: TGCGCCAGCAACTCAGGGGTTCACGAGCAGTACTTC
abundance: NA; d_gene: NA; v_gene: TRBV7-9; j_gene: TRBJ2-2; CDR3aa: CASATPGATGELFF; CDR3nt: TGTGCCAGCGCCACGCCGGGGGCCACCGGGGAGCTATTTTTT
abundance: NA; d_gene: NA; v_gene: TRBV6-4; j_gene: TRBJ2-3; CDR3aa: CASSDFGGEGTDTQYF; CDR3nt: TGTGCCAGCAGTGACTTCGGCGGTGAGGGGACAGATACGCAGTATTTT
abundance: few; d_gene: NA; v_gene: TRBV7-9; j_gene: TRBJ2-2; CDR3aa: CASSLRLVDSGELFF; CDR3nt: TGTGCCAGCAGCTTACGGCTAGTAGACTCCGGGGAGCTGTTTTTT
abundance: NA; d_gene: TRBD1; v_gene: TRBV28; j_gene: TRBJ1-2; CDR3aa: CASSRGTGRMLSGYTF; CDR3nt: TGTGCCAGCAGCCGCGGGACAGGAAGAATGCTGAGTGGCTACACCTTC
abundance: NA; d_gene: NA; v_gene: TRBV6-5; j_gene: TRBJ2-3; CDR3aa: CASSNRACADTQYF; CDR3nt: TGTGCCAGCAGTAACCGGGCCTGCGCAGATACGCAGTATTTT
abundance: many; d_gene: NA; v_gene: TRBV4-2; j_gene: TRBJ2-7; CDR3aa: CASSQDASPYEQYF; CDR3nt: TGTGCCAGCAGCCAAGATGCTAGTCCATACGAGCAGTACTTC
abundance: NA; d_gene: NA; v_gene: TRBV12-3/TRBV12-4; j_gene: TRBJ2-2; CDR3aa: CASTQGGEGDGELFF; CDR3nt: TGTGCCAGCACCCAAGGGGGAGAGGGCGACGGGGAGCTGTTTTTT
abundance: NA; d_gene: NA; v_gene: TRBV19; j_gene: TRBJ1-2; CDR3aa: CASSISMGDYGYTF; CDR3nt: TGTGCCAGTAGTATATCGATGGGGGACTATGGCTACACCTTC
abundance: NA; d_gene: NA; v_gene: TRBV5-4; j_gene: TRBJ2-1; CDR3aa: CTSGFQEEQFF; CDR3nt: TGTACCAGCGGATTTCAGGAGGAGCAGTTCTTC
abundance: NA; d_gene: NA; v_gene: TRBV6-2/TRBV6-3; j_gene: TRBJ2-2; CDR3aa: CASSYPRTNTGELFF; CDR3nt: TGTGCCAGCAGTTATCCGAGGACGAACACCGGGGAGCTGTTTTTT
abundance: NA; d_gene: TRBD2; v_gene: TRBV6-1; j_gene: TRBJ2-3; CDR3aa: CASSDRWAGGGTDTQYF; CDR3nt: TGTGCCAGCAGTGATCGCTGGGCGGGAGGAGGCACAGATACGCAGTATTTT
abundance: NA; d_gene: NA; v_gene: TRBV12-3/TRBV12-4; j_gene: TRBJ1-2; CDR3aa: CTTSGVGDYGYTF; CDR3nt: TGTACCACAAGTGGAGTGGGGGACTATGGCTACACCTTC
abundance: NA; d_gene: NA; v_gene: TRBV11-2; j_gene: TRBJ2-2; CDR3aa: CASTSYTTPTNTGELFF; CDR3nt: TGTGCTAGCACCTCCTATACGACACCCACGAACACCGGGGAGCTGTTTTTT
abundance: NA; d_gene: TRBD2; v_gene: TRBV28; j_gene: TRBJ2-7; CDR3aa: CASASGLAGEEEQYF; CDR3nt: TGTGCCAGCGCGAGCGGACTAGCGGGAGAGGAGGAGCAGTACTTC
abundance: many; d_gene: NA; v_gene: TRBV2; j_gene: TRBJ2-1; CDR3aa: CASSDEGGSYNEQFF; CDR3nt: TGTGCCAGCAGTGACGAGGGGGGATCCTACAATGAGCAGTTCTTC
abundance: NA; d_gene: NA; v_gene: TRBV10-2; j_gene: TRBJ1-5; CDR3aa: CASIVMPGAAGRPQHF; CDR3nt: TGCGCCAGCATCGTGATGCCAGGGGCAGCAGGTCGGCCCCAGCATTTT
abundance: NA; d_gene: TRBD2; v_gene: TRBV12-3/TRBV12-4; j_gene: TRBJ2-5; CDR3aa: CASSRSGLAPETQYF; CDR3nt: TGTGCCAGCAGCAGATCGGGACTAGCTCCAGAGACCCAGTACTTC
abundance: NA; d_gene: NA; v_gene: TRBV6-1; j_gene: TRBJ1-1; CDR3aa: CASSGSGQYEAFF; CDR3nt: TGTGCCAGCAGTGGCTCCGGACAGTATGAAGCTTTCTTT
abundance: many; d_gene: TRBD2; v_gene: TRBV6-2/TRBV6-3; j_gene: TRBJ2-1; CDR3aa: CASSYLPSGENEQFF; CDR3nt: TGTGCCAGCAGTTACCTACCTAGCGGGGAAAATGAGCAGTTCTTC
abundance: NA; d_gene: NA; v_gene: TRBV28; j_gene: TRBJ1-4; CDR3aa: CASSPEGGNEKLFF; CDR3nt: TGTGCCAGCAGCCCGGAGGGAGGTAATGAAAAACTGTTTTTT
abundance: NA; d_gene: TRBD1; v_gene: TRBV28; j_gene: TRBJ1-6; CDR3aa: CASSLWPGTGEFNSPLHF; CDR3nt: TGTGCCAGCAGTTTATGGCCTGGGACAGGGGAATTTAATTCACCCCTCCACTTT
abundance: NA; d_gene: NA; v_gene: TRBV5-1; j_gene: TRBJ2-5; CDR3aa: CASSLRGGLATNQETQYF; CDR3nt: TGCGCCAGCAGCTTGAGGGGGGGACTGGCGACAAATCAAGAGACCCAGTACTTC
abundance: many; d_gene: TRBD2; v_gene: TRBV6-2/TRBV6-3; j_gene: TRBJ2-1; CDR3aa: CASKRDFDYNEQFF; CDR3nt: TGTGCCAGCAAGCGGGACTTCGATTACAATGAGCAGTTCTTC
abundance: NA; d_gene: TRBD1; v_gene: TRBV5-4; j_gene: TRBJ2-1; CDR3aa: CASSLATGQGFNEQLF; CDR3nt: TGTGCCAGCAGCTTGGCGACAGGACAGGGATTCAATGAGCAGCTCTTC
abundance: many; d_gene: TRBD2; v_gene: TRBV10-2; j_gene: TRBJ2-3; CDR3aa: CASRWAGARTDTQYF; CDR3nt: TGCGCCAGCAGATGGGCGGGAGCGAGGACAGATACGCAGTATTTT
abundance: once; d_gene: NA; v_gene: TRBV4-3; j_gene: TRBJ2-4; CDR3aa: CASSPGPKPAKNIQHF; CDR3nt: TGCGCCAGCAGTCCGGGCCCTAAACCAGCCAAAAACATTCAGCACTTC
abundance: NA; d_gene: NA; v_gene: TRBV11-1; j_gene: TRBJ2-6; CDR3aa: CASSLSGTMLSGVNVLTF; CDR3nt: TGTGCCAGCAGCTTGTCCGGGACAATGCTCTCTGGGGTCAACGTCCTGACTTTC
abundance: NA; d_gene: TRBD2; v_gene: TRBV6-6; j_gene: TRBJ2-7; CDR3aa: CDCSSGTSYEQYF; CDR3nt: TGTGACTGCAGCAGCGGGACTAGCTACGAGCAGTACTTC
abundance: many; d_gene: NA; v_gene: TRBV14; j_gene: TRBJ1-1; CDR3aa: CASSLWGENTEAFF; CDR3nt: TGTGCCAGCAGCCTATGGGGTGAGAACACTGAAGCTTTCTTT
abundance: NA; d_gene: NA; v_gene: TRBV5-4; j_gene: TRBJ2-2; CDR3aa: CASSSAESGSITGELFF; CDR3nt: TGTGCCAGCAGCTCCGCAGAATCCGGTTCGATCACCGGGGAGCTGTTTTTC
abundance: NA; d_gene: NA; v_gene: TRBV11-2; j_gene: TRBJ2-7; CDR3aa: CASSLNRLTYEQYF; CDR3nt: TGTGCCAGCAGCTTAAATCGGCTAACCTACGAGCAGTACTTC
abundance: many; d_gene: NA; v_gene: TRBV10-1; j_gene: TRBJ2-1; CDR3aa: CASSDGGYNEQFF; CDR3nt: TGCGCCAGCAGTGATGGGGGATACAATGAGCAGTTCTTC
abundance: few; d_gene: NA; v_gene: TRBV4-2; j_gene: TRBJ2-1; CDR3aa: CASSQEFVGGDSYDEQFF; CDR3nt: TGTGCCAGCAGCCAAGAATTCGTAGGTGGTGACTCCTACGATGAGCAGTTCTTC
abundance: NA; d_gene: TRBD2; v_gene: TRBV5-5; j_gene: TRBJ2-1; CDR3aa: CASSFGLAGGPVF; CDR3nt: TGTGCCAGCAGCTTTGGACTAGCGGGAGGGCCGGTCTTC
abundance: few; d_gene: NA; v_gene: TRBV6-1; j_gene: TRBJ2-7; CDR3aa: CASSEGVWNEQYF; CDR3nt: TGTGCCAGCAGTGAAGGGGTTTGGAACGAGCAGTACTTC
abundance: many; d_gene: TRBD2; v_gene: TRBV6-6; j_gene: TRBJ2-7; CDR3aa: CASSTRLAGGSYEQYF; CDR3nt: TGTGCCAGCAGTACCCGACTAGCGGGAGGATCCTACGAGCAGTACTTC
abundance: NA; d_gene: TRBD1; v_gene: TRBV28; j_gene: TRBJ1-1; CDR3aa: CASWTGTCTEAFF; CDR3nt: TGTGCCAGTTGGACAGGGACGTGCACTGAAGCTTTCTTT
abundance: many; d_gene: NA; v_gene: TRBV10-3; j_gene: TRBJ2-3; CDR3aa: CAISVQRDADTQYF; CDR3nt: TGTGCCATCAGTGTTCAGAGGGACGCAGATACGCAGTATTTT
abundance: many; d_gene: NA; v_gene: TRBV6-2/TRBV6-3; j_gene: TRBJ1-2; CDR3aa: CASSSPPGANYGYTF; CDR3nt: TGTGCCAGCAGCTCCCCTCCGGGTGCTAACTATGGCTACACCTTC
abundance: NA; d_gene: TRBD2; v_gene: TRBV5-7; j_gene: TRBJ2-5; CDR3aa: CASSHSTGGIQETRYF; CDR3nt: TGTGCCAGCAGCCATTCCACGGGAGGAATACAAGAGACCCGGTACTTC
abundance: few; d_gene: TRBD1; v_gene: TRBV14; j_gene: TRBJ1-2; CDR3aa: CVSSLGRRGRGYTF; CDR3nt: TGTGTCAGCAGCCTAGGCCGCAGGGGGAGAGGCTACACCTTC
abundance: NA; d_gene: NA; v_gene: TRBV11-2; j_gene: TRBJ2-7; CDR3aa: CVSSRPVAETYEQYF; CDR3nt: TGTGTCAGCAGCCGCCCGGTAGCGGAGACCTACGAGCAGTACTTC
abundance: NA; d_gene: NA; v_gene: TRBV11-2; j_gene: TRBJ2-1; CDR3aa: CVNSPDGEQFF; CDR3nt: TGTGTCAACAGCCCTGACGGAGAGCAGTTCTTC
abundance: NA; d_gene: NA; v_gene: TRBV12-3/TRBV12-4; j_gene: TRBJ1-2; CDR3aa: CASSSKGAGYIF; CDR3nt: TGTGCCAGCAGTTCGAAAGGGGCTGGCTACATCTTC
abundance: NA; d_gene: NA; v_gene: TRBV5-6; j_gene: TRBJ1-2; CDR3aa: CASSLRQWHYGYTF; CDR3nt: TGTGCCAGCAGCTTGAGACAGTGGCACTATGGCTACACCTTC
abundance: NA; d_gene: NA; v_gene: TRBV7-9; j_gene: TRBJ2-7; CDR3aa: CASSWDTLRVDF; CDR3nt: TGTGCCAGCAGCTGGGACACCTTGAGAGTCGACTTC
abundance: few; d_gene: TRBD2; v_gene: TRBV7-9; j_gene: TRBJ2-1; CDR3aa: CASSLFRTSGGRYNEQFF; CDR3nt: TGTGCCAGCAGCTTATTTAGGACTAGCGGGGGGCGGTACAATGAGCAGTTCTTC
abundance: few; d_gene: TRBD1; v_gene: TRBV11-2; j_gene: TRBJ2-7; CDR3aa: CASDRQGALYEQYF; CDR3nt: TGTGCCAGCGACAGACAGGGGGCCCTTTACGAGCAGTACTTC